This T cell receptor beta chain came from a study of blood T cell repertoires in COVID-19. Whole-study context: Acute and convalescent COVID-19 samples came from the United States, Italy and Spain. T cells, B-cell-depleted T cells, or PBMCs provided the cDNA or gDNA that served as material.

Between the trimmed V and J ends, which lost 2 bases and 1 base, there was a span of 11 bases. CDR3 size: 15 residues. Germline CDR1 is SNHLY and CDR2 is FYNNEI. The authors' processing: Reference gene primer amplification yielded estimated nucleated cell counts. TCRdb's table, derived via immunoSEQ multiplex PCR, lists solely in-frame clones and lacks some. From that table come the V and J calls and clone size; the DNA was used to work out D and trimming. The repertoire holds 190,000 or so clones, around 80% seen once, with 2.5% to 3.5% in the top ten. Of note for this clone: Within the sample, other DNA sequences also encode this same CDR3.

This sequence was found in a man between 50 and 59 years old with active or convalescent COVID-19. Sequenced: peripheral blood. The rearrangement uses TRBV2 and TRBJ1-2, with TRBD1 as a possible D gene (6 bases). The CDR3: CASSELGRGNYGYTF. DNA for the CDR3: TGTGCCAGCAGTGAACTGGGCAGGGGTAACTATGGCTACACCTTC.